This entry features one T cell receptor beta chain sequence. The antigen remains unidentified. It was with 60 Vbeta and 13 Jbeta primers that the PCR ran. TCRdb keeps only in-frame clones here, not all; method: immunoSEQ multiplex PCR. There are fewer than 200,000 clones in the sample; about four fifths occur only once, and about 13% lies in the top ten. This specimen comes from a study of cytomegalovirus exposure and HLA in healthy donors. At the level of the study: Genotyping of some 390 donors showed that around 85% belonged to the Caucasian-associated ancestry cluster. General study points: Reported findings show TCR beta sequences accurately forecast HLA-A and HLA-B alleles in most subjects. Donors belonging to an Asian-associated ancestry cluster reportedly showed fewer N-insertions in productive TCRs than the roughly 700-donor mean, according to what a later analysis found. Rarity marked most TCR sequences, yet some public TCRs occurred in many donors.

The length of the CDR3 is 13 residues. V trimming: 4 bases; J trimming: 5 bases; junction bases outside the gene matches: 5. Per germline, CDR1 SNHLY and CDR2 FYNNEI. The sequence came from a woman between 45 and 65 years old in good health and CMV-seronegative. Sequenced material: PBMCs. The chain is built from TRBV2 and TRBJ2-7; the match to TRBD1 covers 7 bases. Here the CDR3 reads CASSGDSLNEQYF. For the CDR3, the DNA is TGTGCCAGCAGTGGGGACAGTTTAAACGAGCAGTACTTC. The full variable domain, in which reference TRBV2 and TRBJ2-7 provide the parts outside the CDR3, is EPEVTQTPSHQVTQMGQEVILRCVPISNHLYFYWYRQILGQKVEFLVSFYNNEISEKSEIFDDQFSVERPDGSNFTLKIRSTKLEDSAMYFCASSGDSLNEQYFGPGTRLTVT.